This TCR beta chain stems from a study of cytomegalovirus exposure and HLA in healthy donors. Whole-study results and caveats: Researchers reportedly found TCR beta sequences accurately predicted most subjects' HLA-A and HLA-B alleles. The authors later found most CMV-associated TCR beta chains appeared HLA-restricted. What a later analysis showed was that several of the most significant clusters appeared linked to common viral pathogens.

Use of 60 Vbeta and 13 Jbeta primers characterized the PCR. Using immunoSEQ multiplex PCR, the repertoire was profiled, and TCRdb retains in-frame clones only, with some absent. The repertoire consists of roughly 140,000 clones, with 70% to 80% occurring once and the leading ten covering 5.5% to 7%. Comments on this clone: As yet, its antigen is unknown.

There are 15 residues in the CDR3. Germline V gene sequence: CDR1 MNHEY, CDR2 SMNVEV (reference sequence). With V trimmed by 3 bases and J by 4 bases, 3 bases remained unmatched. V usage is TRBV27 and J usage is TRBJ2-1; TRBD2 agrees at 10 bases. This sequence originates from a woman aged 40 to 50 in good health and CMV-seropositive. The sample taken for sequencing was PBMCs. The CDR3 DNA reads as TGTGCCAGCAGTTTCGGACTAGCGGAATACAATGAGCAGTTCTTC. It specifies CASSFGLAEYNEQFF.